The subject of this entry is one T cell receptor (beta chain). The antigen remains unidentified. The CDR3 spans 18 residues. The germline CDR1 and CDR2 sequences are MGHRA and YSYEKL. Trimming took 5 bases from V and 1 from J; bases not matched to a gene: 12. This sample was taken from a study of shared clonotypes between healthy human individuals. Notes on the study in general: Clonotypes not shared had lower generation probabilities than those common to all four donors.

Each subset's genomic DNA was shared equally among a number of immunoSEQ plates. Repertoires were generated with immunoSEQ multiplex PCR, while TCRdb's copy carries only in-frame clones and drops some. The table has over a million clones, 75% to 80% seen once. The V and J genes are TRBV4-1 and TRBJ1-4; 8 bases line up with TRBD1. Sequencing was carried out using memory CD4+ T cells from PBMCs. Documented subset: CD45RA-negative fraction. The sequence was collected from a man between 18 and 29 years old in good health. Some clones in this sample may be carry-over from other donors' samples. The CDR3, as DNA: TGCGCCAGCAGCTCCCCCCAGGGGGCGATTCAAACTAATGAAAAACTGTTTTTT. This codes for CASSSPQGAIQTNEKLFF.